The source of this TCR beta chain is a study of cytomegalovirus exposure and HLA in healthy donors. The PCR employed 60 Vbeta primers together with 13 Jbeta primers. Profiling relied on immunoSEQ multiplex PCR, and the TCRdb table lists in-frame clones only, not all of them. This table has 150,000 to 200,000 clones, more than 60% appearing once. V was cut by 0 bases and J by 4 bases, with 22 bases left in between. The CDR3 contains 19 residues. Germline V gene lookup returns CDR1 SGDLS and CDR2 YYNGEE. Overall study findings and caveats: Immune exposure was documented only through CMV serostatus. TCR beta V- and J-gene trimming, according to a later analysis, was linked to a missense DCLRE1C variant.

As concerns this clone: Its antigen is currently unknown.

The chain carries TRBV9 and TRBJ1-4; tentatively, D is TRBD1 (6 bases). The clonotype originates from a woman aged 25 to 39 in good health and CMV-seropositive. The sequencing input was PBMCs. CDR3 nucleotide sequence: TGTGCCAGCAGCGTAGCGCCGATTAACCAACAGGGAAATAATGAAAAACTGTTTTTT. Translation: CASSVAPINQQGNNEKLFF.